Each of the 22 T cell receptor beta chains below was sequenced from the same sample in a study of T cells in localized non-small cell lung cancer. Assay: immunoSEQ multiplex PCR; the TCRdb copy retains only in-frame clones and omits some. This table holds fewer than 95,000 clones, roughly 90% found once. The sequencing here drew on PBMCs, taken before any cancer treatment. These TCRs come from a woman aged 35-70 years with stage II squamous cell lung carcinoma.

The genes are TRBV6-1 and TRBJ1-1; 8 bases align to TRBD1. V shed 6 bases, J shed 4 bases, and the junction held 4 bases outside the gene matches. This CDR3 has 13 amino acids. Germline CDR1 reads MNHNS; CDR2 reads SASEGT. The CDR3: CASRETGGTEAFF. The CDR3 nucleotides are TGTGCCAGCAGAGAAACAGGGGGCACTGAAGCTTTCTTT.

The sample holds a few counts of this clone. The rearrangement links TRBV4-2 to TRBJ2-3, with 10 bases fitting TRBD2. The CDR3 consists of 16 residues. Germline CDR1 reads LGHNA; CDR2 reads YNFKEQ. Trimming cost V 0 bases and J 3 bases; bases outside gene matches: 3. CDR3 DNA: TGTGCCAGCAGCCAAGAGCCACTAGCGGGGACAGATACGCAGTATTTT. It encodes CASSQEPLAGTDTQYF.

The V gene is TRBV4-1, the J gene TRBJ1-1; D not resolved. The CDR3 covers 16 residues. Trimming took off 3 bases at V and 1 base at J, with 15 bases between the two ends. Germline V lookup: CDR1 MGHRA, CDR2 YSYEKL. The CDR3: CASSHAATTANTEAFF. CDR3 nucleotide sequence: TGCGCCAGCAGCCACGCTGCAACAACAGCGAACACTGAAGCTTTCTTT.

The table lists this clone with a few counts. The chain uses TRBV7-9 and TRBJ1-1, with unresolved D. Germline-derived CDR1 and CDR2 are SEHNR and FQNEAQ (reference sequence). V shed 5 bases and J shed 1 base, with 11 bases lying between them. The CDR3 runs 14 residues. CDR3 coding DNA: TGTGCCAGCAGCCCCCGGACCGGGAACACTGAAGCTTTCTTT. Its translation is CASSPRTGNTEAFF.

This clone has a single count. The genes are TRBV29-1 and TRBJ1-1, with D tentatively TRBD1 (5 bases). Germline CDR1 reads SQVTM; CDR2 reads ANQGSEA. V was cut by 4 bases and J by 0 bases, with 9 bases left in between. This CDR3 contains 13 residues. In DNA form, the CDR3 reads TGCAGCGTTGCCGCGACAGTGAACACTGAAGCTTTCTTT. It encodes CSVAATVNTEAFF.

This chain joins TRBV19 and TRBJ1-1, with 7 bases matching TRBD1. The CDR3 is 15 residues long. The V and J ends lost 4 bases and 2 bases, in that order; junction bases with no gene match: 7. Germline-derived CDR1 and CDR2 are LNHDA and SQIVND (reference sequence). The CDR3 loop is CASSTTGMGNTEAFF. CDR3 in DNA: TGTGCCAGTAGTACGACAGGGATGGGAAACACTGAAGCTTTCTTT.

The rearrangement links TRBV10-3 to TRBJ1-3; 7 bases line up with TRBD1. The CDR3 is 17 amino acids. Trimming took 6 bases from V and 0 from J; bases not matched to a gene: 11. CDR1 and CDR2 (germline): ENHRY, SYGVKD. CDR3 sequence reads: CAISSLGQSISGNTIYF. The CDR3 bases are TGTGCCATCAGCTCCCTGGGACAGTCAATCTCTGGAAACACCATATATTTT.

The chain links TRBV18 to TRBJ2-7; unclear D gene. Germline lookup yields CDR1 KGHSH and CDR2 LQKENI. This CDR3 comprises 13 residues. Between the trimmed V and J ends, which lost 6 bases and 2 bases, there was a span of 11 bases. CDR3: CASSINQAYEQYF. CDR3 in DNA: TGTGCCAGCTCTATAAACCAAGCCTACGAGCAGTACTTC.

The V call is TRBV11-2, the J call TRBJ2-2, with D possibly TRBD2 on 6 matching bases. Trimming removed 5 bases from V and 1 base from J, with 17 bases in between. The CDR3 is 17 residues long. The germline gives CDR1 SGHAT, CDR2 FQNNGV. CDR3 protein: CASSLFAGRRNTGELFF. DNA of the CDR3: TGTGCCAGCAGCCTTTTTGCGGGGCGCAGGAACACCGGGGAGCTGTTTTTT.

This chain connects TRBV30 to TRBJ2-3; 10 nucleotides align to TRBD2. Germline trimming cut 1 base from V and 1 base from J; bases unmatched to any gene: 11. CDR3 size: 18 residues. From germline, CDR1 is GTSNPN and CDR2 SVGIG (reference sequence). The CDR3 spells CAWSGDLWLAGGTDTQYF. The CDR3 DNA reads TGTGCCTGGAGTGGCGACCTTTGGCTAGCGGGAGGCACAGATACGCAGTATTTT.

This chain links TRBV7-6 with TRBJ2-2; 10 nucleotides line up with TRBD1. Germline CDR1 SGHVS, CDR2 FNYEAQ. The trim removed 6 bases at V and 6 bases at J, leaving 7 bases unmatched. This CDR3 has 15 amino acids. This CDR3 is CASRGQGPSAGELFF. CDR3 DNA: TGTGCCAGCAGGGGACAGGGGCCTAGCGCCGGGGAGCTGTTTTTT.

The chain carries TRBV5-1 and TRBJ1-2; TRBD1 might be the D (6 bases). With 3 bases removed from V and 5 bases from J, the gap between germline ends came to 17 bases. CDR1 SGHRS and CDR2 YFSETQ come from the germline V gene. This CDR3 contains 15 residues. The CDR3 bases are TGCGCCAGCAGCTCCTCAGGGGAAGGTTGGTATGGCTACACCTTC. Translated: CASSSSGEGWYGYTF.

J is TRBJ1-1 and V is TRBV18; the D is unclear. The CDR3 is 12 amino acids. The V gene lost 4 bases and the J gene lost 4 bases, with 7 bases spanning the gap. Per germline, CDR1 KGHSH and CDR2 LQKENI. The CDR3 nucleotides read TGTGCCAGCTCACAATCCGTCACTGAAGCTTTCTTT. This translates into CASSQSVTEAFF.

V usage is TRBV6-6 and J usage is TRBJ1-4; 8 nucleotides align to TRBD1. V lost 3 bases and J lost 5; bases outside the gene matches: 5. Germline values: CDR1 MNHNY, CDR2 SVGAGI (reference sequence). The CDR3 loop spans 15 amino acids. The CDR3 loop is CASSYPQGGNEKLFF. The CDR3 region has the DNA TGTGCCAGCAGTTATCCACAGGGGGGGAATGAAAAACTGTTTTTT.

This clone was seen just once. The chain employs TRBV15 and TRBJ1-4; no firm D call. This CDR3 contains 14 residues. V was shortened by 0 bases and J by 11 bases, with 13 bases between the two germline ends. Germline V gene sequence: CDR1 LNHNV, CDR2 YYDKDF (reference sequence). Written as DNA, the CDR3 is TGTGCCACCAGCAGAGATCGGGCAAGTCGGAAACTGTTTTTT. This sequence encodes CATSRDRASRKLFF.

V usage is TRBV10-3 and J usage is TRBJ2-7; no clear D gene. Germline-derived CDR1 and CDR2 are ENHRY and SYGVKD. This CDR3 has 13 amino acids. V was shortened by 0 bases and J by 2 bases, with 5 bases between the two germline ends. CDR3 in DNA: TGTGCCATCAGTGAGTCCCACGCCTACGAGCAGTACTTC. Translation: CAISESHAYEQYF.

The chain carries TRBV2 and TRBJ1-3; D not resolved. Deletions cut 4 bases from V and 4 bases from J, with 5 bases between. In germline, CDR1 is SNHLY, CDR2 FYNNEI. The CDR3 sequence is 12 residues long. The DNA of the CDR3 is TGTGCCAGCAGTGGGGCCGGAAACACCATATATTTT. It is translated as CASSGAGNTIYF.

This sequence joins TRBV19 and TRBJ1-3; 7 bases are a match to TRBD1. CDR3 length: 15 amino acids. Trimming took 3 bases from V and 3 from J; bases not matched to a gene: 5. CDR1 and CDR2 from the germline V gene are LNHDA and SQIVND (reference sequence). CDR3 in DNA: TGTGCCAGTAGTATGGTACAGGGGAATGGAAACACCATATATTTT. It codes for CASSMVQGNGNTIYF.

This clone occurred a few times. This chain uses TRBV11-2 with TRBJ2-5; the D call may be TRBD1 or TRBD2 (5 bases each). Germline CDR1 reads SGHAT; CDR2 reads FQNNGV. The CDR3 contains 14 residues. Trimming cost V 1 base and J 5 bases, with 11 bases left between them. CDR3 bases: TGTGCCAGCAGCTTAGGGACAACGGGGGAGACCCAGTACTTC. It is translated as CASSLGTTGETQYF.

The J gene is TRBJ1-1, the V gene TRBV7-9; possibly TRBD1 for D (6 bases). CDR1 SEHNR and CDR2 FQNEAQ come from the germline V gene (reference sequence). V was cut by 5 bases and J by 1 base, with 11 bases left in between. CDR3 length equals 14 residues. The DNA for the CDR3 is TGTGCCAGCAGCCCCCGGACAGCGAACACTGAAGCTTTCTTT. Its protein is CASSPRTANTEAFF.

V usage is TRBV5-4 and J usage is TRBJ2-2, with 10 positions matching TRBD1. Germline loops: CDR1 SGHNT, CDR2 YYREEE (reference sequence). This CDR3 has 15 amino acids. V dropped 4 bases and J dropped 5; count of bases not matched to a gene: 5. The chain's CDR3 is CASSLPGQGTGELFF. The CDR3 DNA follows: TGTGCCAGCAGCCTGCCGGGACAGGGGACCGGGGAGCTGTTTTTT.

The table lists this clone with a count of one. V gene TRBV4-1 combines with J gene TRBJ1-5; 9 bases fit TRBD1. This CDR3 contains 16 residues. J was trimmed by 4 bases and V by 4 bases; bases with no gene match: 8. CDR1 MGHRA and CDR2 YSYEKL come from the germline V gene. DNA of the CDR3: TGCGCCAGCAGCCCCGGACAGGGGATTCGGAATCAGCCCCAGCATTTT. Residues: CASSPGQGIRNQPQHF.